The rows below give T cell receptor beta chains drawn from one sample of a study of blood T cell repertoires in COVID-19. TCRdb's copy holds only in-frame clones and misses some; the assay was immunoSEQ multiplex PCR. The profile shows some 380,000 clones, around 90% of them singletons. Source material: peripheral blood. All receptors come from a man aged 18 to 35 with active or convalescent COVID-19. Each CDR3 is given with its conserved first and last residue. The D gene is left open where the match is weak. Clone size appears in some rows only: once, few, many, or a class for an expanded clone.

d_call j_call clone_size v_call cdr3_aa cdr3_nt
TRBD2 TRBJ2-7 - TRBV6-6 CASSYSLGTSKYEQYF TGTGCCAGCAGTTACTCCTTGGGGACTAGCAAATACGAGCAGTACTTC
TRBD1 TRBJ1-1 once TRBV27 CASSNQGAQTEAFF TGTGCCAGCAGTAATCAGGGGGCGCAAACTGAAGCTTTCTTT
- TRBJ2-1 once TRBV15 CATSRELLYNEQFF TGTGCCACCAGCAGGGAGCTCCTGTACAATGAGCAGTTCTTC
- TRBJ2-5 - TRBV10-3 CAISKQGFQETQYF TGTGCCATCAGCAAACAGGGATTTCAAGAGACCCAGTACTTC
- TRBJ1-5 - TRBV24-1 CATPSRRRNQPQHF TGTGCCACCCCCTCTCGGAGACGCAATCAGCCCCAGCATTTT
- TRBJ2-2 - TRBV7-8 CASSFGRRENTGELFF TGTGCCAGCAGCTTCGGCCGCAGGGAAAACACCGGGGAGCTGTTTTTT
TRBD1 TRBJ2-7 - TRBV28 CASRPGTGGTYEQYF TGTGCCAGCAGGCCTGGGACAGGGGGAACCTACGAGCAGTACTTC
- TRBJ1-4 - TRBV7-2 CASSTGGAEEKLFF TGTGCCAGCAGCACCGGGGGGGCGGAAGAAAAACTGTTTTTT
- TRBJ2-1 - TRBV11-2 CASSDWDSDNEQFF TGTGCCAGCAGCGATTGGGACTCCGACAATGAGCAGTTCTTC
- TRBJ1-1 few TRBV4-1 CASSGRMNTEAFF TGCGCCAGCAGCGGCAGGATGAACACTGAAGCTTTCTTT
- TRBJ2-3 - TRBV27 CASSRSRSDTQYF TGTGCCAGCAGTCGGAGTAGGTCAGATACGCAGTATTTT
TRBD1 TRBJ2-1 - TRBV27 CASSLGTGYNEQFF TGTGCCAGCAGTCTCGGGACAGGGTACAATGAGCAGTTCTTC
TRBD1 TRBJ1-5 - TRBV5-5 CASSLGIDRGFGDSNQPQHF TGTGCCAGCAGCTTGGGTATCGACAGGGGTTTTGGGGATAGCAATCAGCCCCAGCATTTT
- TRBJ1-2 - TRBV3-1/TRBV3-2 CASSQDLTGQYGYTF TGTGCCAGCAGCCAAGACCTGACAGGTCAATATGGCTACACCTTC
TRBD1 TRBJ2-5 - TRBV10-3 CAISGPTGAPGETQYF TGTGCCATCAGTGGACCGACAGGGGCCCCGGGAGAGACCCAGTACTTC
TRBD2 TRBJ2-1 - TRBV7-3 CASSVGLAGGNEQFF TGTGCCAGCAGCGTTGGACTAGCGGGGGGGAATGAGCAGTTCTTC
TRBD1 TRBJ2-7 once TRBV4-2 CASSREDRGYEQYF TGTGCCAGCAGCCGAGAAGACAGGGGATACGAGCAGTACTTC